This TCR beta chain was captured in a study of blood T cell repertoires in COVID-19. Study-wide background: There were acute and convalescent COVID-19 samples, and they came from the United States, Italy and Spain. T cells, B-cell-depleted T cells, or PBMCs provided the cDNA or gDNA that served as material.

In the authors' workflow: Amplification from reference gene primers served as the basis for estimated nucleated cell counts. Clones were sequenced by immunoSEQ multiplex PCR, and TCRdb holds only the in-frame ones, with some missing. The DNA gave D and trimming, while V, J and clone size come from that table. The table shows approximately 97,000 clones, with 75% to 95% occurring only once. This clonotype was obtained from a man in his 60s with acute or convalescent COVID-19. The sequencing input was peripheral blood.

The CDR3 here is CASSSTAYYGYTF. DNA of the CDR3: TGTGCCAGCAGTTCCACAGCATACTATGGCTACACCTTC. The chain employs TRBV6-5 and TRBJ1-2, with D uncertain. This CDR3 has 13 residues. The V end was cut by 4 bases, the J end by 3 bases, with 9 bases between. In germline, CDR1 is MNHEY, CDR2 SVGAGI.